A selection of T cell receptor beta chains follows, all from one sample in a study of tumor-infiltrating lymphocytes in primary liver carcinoma. TCRdb fed the multiplex PCR reads into MiXCR, producing one record per CDR3 protein. This table has hundreds of thousands of distinct CDR3 sequences, 65% appearing once. Sequenced: peripheral blood. Receptors originate from a man aged 40-55 years with primary liver carcinoma and hepatitis B virus infection. The CDR3 runs from the conserved cysteine through the conserved F or W. D genes are given only for firm matches. Size is omitted from some rows. Given values are once, few, many or a class for expanded clones.

clone_size d_call j_call v_call cdr3_aa cdr3_nt
many TRBD2 TRBJ2-1 TRBV4-3 CASSQDPGRALGSYNEQFF TGCGCCAGCAGCCAAGATCCGGGGAGGGCCTTAGGGTCCTACAATGAGCAGTTCTTC
. TRBD1 TRBJ1-5 TRBV6-2/TRBV6-3 CASIQGQAMDQSQHF TGTGCCAGCATCCAAGGACAGGCCATGGATCAGTCCCAGCATTTT
. . TRBJ1-1 TRBV6-1 CTSSGGAFF TGTACCAGCTCTGGTGGGGCTTTCTTT
few . TRBJ2-2 TRBV30 CAWSVGLTTGELFF TGTGCCTGGAGTGTAGGGCTAACCACCGGGGAGCTGTTTTTT
. TRBD1 TRBJ1-1 TRBV14 CASNRLQGAIDTEAFF TGTGCCAGCAACCGCCTACAGGGGGCTATTGACACTGAAGCTTTCTTT
. TRBD1 TRBJ2-2 TRBV11-2 CASTQNRGHTGELFF TGTGCCAGCACCCAAAACAGGGGCCACACCGGTGAGCTATTTTTT
. TRBD1 TRBJ1-4 TRBV30 CAWGGQGFEKLFF TGTGCCTGGGGGGGACAGGGTTTCGAAAAACTGTTTTTT
. . TRBJ2-7 TRBV25-1 CASSYFRELDSYEQYF TGTGCCAGCAGCTATTTTAGGGAGCTTGACTCCTACGAGCAGTACTTC
. . TRBJ2-4 TRBV6-6 CACSYGGIQYF TGTGCATGCAGTTACGGAGGCATTCAGTATTTC
once TRBD2 TRBJ2-2 TRBV9 CASSGLAGETDGELFF TGTGCCAGCAGCGGACTAGCGGGGGAGACCGACGGGGAGCTGTTTTTT
. . TRBJ2-2 TRBV4-1 CASSQDKLANTGELLF TGCGCCAGCAGCCAAGATAAGCTAGCGAACACCGGGGAGCTGTTGTTT
many . TRBJ2-7 TRBV6-2/TRBV6-3 CASHDSYEQYF TGTGCCAGTCACGACAGTTACGAGCAGTACTTC
many TRBD1 TRBJ1-2 TRBV4-3 CASSQRHSMGGQGVINYGYTF TGCGCCAGCAGCCAACGACACTCAATGGGGGGACAGGGGGTCATCAACTATGGCTACACCTTC
few . TRBJ2-7 TRBV28 CATSLQGSLIEQYF TGTGCCACCTCACTACAGGGCTCTCTTATCGAGCAGTACTTC
. TRBD1 TRBJ1-3 TRBV28 CASSANPGQGAGNTIYF TGTGCCAGCAGTGCCAATCCGGGACAGGGCGCTGGAAACACCATATATTTT
. . TRBJ2-1 TRBV25-1 CASSANTESSYNEQFF TGTGCCAGCAGTGCAAACACAGAGAGCTCCTACAATGAGCAGTTCTTC
. . TRBJ2-7 TRBV30 CAWSPDGGAYEQYF TGTGCCTGGAGTCCAGACGGAGGAGCCTACGAGCAGTACTTC
. TRBD1 TRBJ2-7 TRBV28 CALGRQGEAYEQYF TGTGCCTTGGGTCGACAGGGGGAGGCCTACGAGCAGTACTTC
. . TRBJ1-2 TRBV24-1 CATSDPGTPYGYTF TGTGCCACCAGTGATCCCGGGACACCCTATGGCTACACCTTC
. TRBD1 TRBJ1-6 TRBV5-1 CASSPGQGNNSPLHF TGCGCCAGCAGCCCGGGACAGGGGAATAATTCACCCCTCCACTTT
. TRBD1 TRBJ1-1 TRBV7-9 CASSYSGGLATEAFF TGTGCCAGCAGCTACTCAGGGGGCTTGGCCACTGAAGCTTTCTTT
. TRBD2 TRBJ2-4 TRBV11-1 CVSSSPGTRGTKNIQYF TGTGTCAGCAGCTCTCCCGGGACTAGGGGGACCAAAAACATTCAGTACTTC
. TRBD2 TRBJ2-2 TRBV5-1 CASRSTSGNTGELFF TGCGCCAGCAGGTCGACTAGCGGAAACACCGGGGAGCTGTTTTTT
. TRBD2 TRBJ2-1 TRBV14 CGSSQVIAGNEQFF TGTGGCAGCAGCCAAGTAATAGCGGGGAATGAGCAGTTCTTC
. . TRBJ2-7 TRBV7-8 CASSLYLRGLECF TGTGCCAGCAGCTTATACCTTCGGGGTTTAGAGTGCTTC
. . TRBJ2-5 TRBV12-3/TRBV12-4 CASRRKGAETQYF TGTGCCAGCCGCAGGAAGGGCGCAGAGACCCAGTACTTC
. TRBD1 TRBJ1-5 TRBV5-1 CASSRGQASNQTQHF TGCGCCAGCAGCAGAGGACAGGCTAGCAATCAGACCCAGCATTTT
few . TRBJ1-3 TRBV5-6 CASSFPGTFSGNTIYF TGTGCCAGCAGCTTTCCCGGGACTTTCTCTGGAAACACCATATATTTT
few . TRBJ2-3 TRBV28 CASSEARTGLTDTQYF TGTGCCAGCAGTGAAGCGCGTACAGGGTTAACAGATACGCAGTATTTT
. . TRBJ2-3 TRBV20-1 CSARDPGTGRWATDTQYF TGCAGTGCTAGAGATCCAGGGACCGGGCGATGGGCCACAGATACGCAGTATTTT
. TRBD2 TRBJ2-1 TRBV5-1 CASNTLAGVSYNEQFF TGCGCCAGCAACACCCTAGCGGGAGTCTCCTACAATGAGCAGTTCTTC
. TRBD1 TRBJ2-5 TRBV7-9 CASRHRGSETQYF TGTGCCAGCAGACACAGGGGGTCGGAGACCCAGTACTTC
few . TRBJ2-3 TRBV11-2 CASSATGYSSTDTQYF TGTGCCAGCAGCGCGACAGGCTATTCTAGCACAGATACGCAGTATTTT
. . TRBJ2-1 TRBV7-9 CASVSQGSSNEQFF TGTGCCAGCGTTAGCCAGGGGAGTAGCAATGAGCAGTTCTTC
many . TRBJ2-1 TRBV5-4 CASSRRGGVEQFF TGTGCCAGCAGCCGAAGGGGGGGAGTCGAGCAGTTCTTC
many . TRBJ2-5 TRBV5-4 CASSLGGRTQETQYF TGTGCCAGCAGCTTGGGGGGACGGACACAAGAGACCCAGTACTTC
. . TRBJ2-7 TRBV12-3/TRBV12-4 CASSESGGMSYEQYF TGTGCCAGCAGTGAATCCGGCGGGATGAGCTACGAGCAGTACTTC
few . TRBJ2-1 TRBV5-8 CASSMDHRRTAYNEQFF TGTGCCAGCAGCATGGATCACCGACGGACCGCCTACAATGAGCAGTTCTTC
few . TRBJ1-2 TRBV6-5 CASSYSGPGIDYGYTF TGTGCCAGCAGTTACTCGGGGCCAGGGATTGACTATGGCTACACCTTC
. . TRBJ1-2 TRBV28 CASSSGAMSGYTF TGTGCCAGCAGTTCCGGTGCTATGTCTGGCTACACCTTC
. . TRBJ2-2 TRBV14 CASSLEITAPLTGELFF TGTGCCAGCAGCCTAGAAATTACCGCTCCCCTCACCGGGGAGCTGTTTTTT
many TRBD1 TRBJ2-3 TRBV6-1 CASRVTGGDTQYF TGTGCCAGCAGAGTGACAGGGGGAGATACGCAGTATTTT
. TRBD2 TRBJ2-1 TRBV5-4 CASNILAGEYNEQFF TGTGCCAGCAACATCCTAGCGGGAGAATACAATGAGCAGTTCTTC
few . TRBJ2-3 TRBV5-4 CASSLQRGTDTQYF TGTGCCAGCAGCTTGCAGCGGGGCACAGATACGCAGTATTTT
many TRBD1 TRBJ2-5 TRBV5-5 CASTGGALRETQYF TGTGCCAGTACAGGGGGAGCCCTTCGAGAGACCCAGTACTTC
few . TRBJ1-5 TRBV28 CASSSPASNQPQHF TGTGCCAGCAGTTCCCCGGCCAGCAATCAGCCCCAGCATTTT
few . TRBJ1-1 TRBV13 CASSRSAANTEAFF TGTGCCAGCAGCCGATCTGCTGCCAACACTGAAGCTTTCTTT
few TRBD1 TRBJ2-7 TRBV5-1 CASSPDRVEYEQYF TGCGCCAGCAGCCCGGACAGGGTTGAATACGAGCAGTACTTC
. TRBD1 TRBJ2-7 TRBV11-2 CANSLSGRGLGEQYF TGTGCCAACAGCCTATCGGGCAGGGGGCTTGGCGAGCAGTACTTC
. . TRBJ2-7 TRBV11-2 CANSPRTGYEQYF TGTGCCAACAGCCCAAGAACAGGCTACGAGCAGTACTTC
. . TRBJ2-1 TRBV30 CAWSVLGLGEHFF TGTGCCTGGAGTGTATTGGGATTAGGTGAGCATTTCTTC
. . TRBJ1-2 TRBV5-1 CASSLDRSYYGYTF TGCGCCAGCAGCTTGGACAGGTCCTACTATGGCTACACCTTC
. . TRBJ2-1 TRBV4-2 CASSRGTSGGGYNEQFF TGTGCCAGTAGCCGAGGGACCTCGGGCGGAGGCTACAATGAGCAGTTCTTC
few TRBD1 TRBJ1-6 TRBV4-3 CASSPQQGVDNSPLHF TGCGCCAGCAGCCCCCAACAGGGGGTCGATAATTCACCCCTCCACTTT
many . TRBJ2-2 TRBV6-1 CASIPWGASTGELFF TGTGCCAGCATCCCCTGGGGGGCTAGTACCGGGGAGCTGTTTTTT